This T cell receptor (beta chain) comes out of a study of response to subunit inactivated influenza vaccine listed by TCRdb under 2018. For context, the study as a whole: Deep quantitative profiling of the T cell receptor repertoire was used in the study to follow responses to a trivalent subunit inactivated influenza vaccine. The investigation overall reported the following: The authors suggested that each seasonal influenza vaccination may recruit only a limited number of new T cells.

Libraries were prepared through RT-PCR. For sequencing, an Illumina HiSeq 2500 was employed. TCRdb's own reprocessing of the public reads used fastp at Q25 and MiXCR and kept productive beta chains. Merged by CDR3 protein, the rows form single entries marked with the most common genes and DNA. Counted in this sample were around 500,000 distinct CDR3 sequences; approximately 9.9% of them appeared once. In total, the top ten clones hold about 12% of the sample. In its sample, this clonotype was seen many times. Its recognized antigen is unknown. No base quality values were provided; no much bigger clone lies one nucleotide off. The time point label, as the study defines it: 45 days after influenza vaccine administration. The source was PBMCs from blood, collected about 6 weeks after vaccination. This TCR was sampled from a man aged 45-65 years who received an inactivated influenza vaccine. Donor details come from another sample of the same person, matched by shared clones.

The DNA sequence is given as TGCGCCAGCAGCTTGGTCGGGACTAGCGGATACGAGCAGTACTTC. The encoded protein is CASSLVGTSGYEQYF. This chain joins TRBV5-1 to TRBJ2-7; TRBD2 matches 11 bases in the middle. The CDR1 and CDR2 encoded by the germline V gene are SGHRS and YFSETQ. Inclusive of the bounding cysteine and phenylalanine, the CDR3 is 15 residues long. Left in the record is the CDR3 DNA by itself, 45 bases read in frame from the first base. Here V drops 0 bases and J drops 4 bases, and the junction holds 3 bases not matched to any gene.